The source of this T cell receptor beta chain is a study of beta chain features in type 1 diabetes. Across the study: All samples yielded some 100,000,000 examined sorted cells. Study observations and caveats: Patients with Type 1 diabetes showed moderately but significantly shorter TCRB CDR3s in all four CD4+ subsets.

A single heparinised blood sample, averaging about 120 mL, was obtained per donor. V lost 0 bases, J lost 7 bases, and 12 bases lay in between. CDR1 is MNHEY and CDR2 is SVGAGI in the germline V gene. The CDR3 length is 15 residues. Turning to this clone: Its target is unknown.

Investigators reverse transcribed all isolated RNA, so they sequenced expressed TCRB transcripts. Sequenced by immunoSEQ multiplex PCR; TCRdb stores in-frame clones only, minus some. The sample includes 150,000 to 180,000 clones, 10% of them seen just once. Sequences were obtained from central memory CD4+ T cells from blood. This sequence was found in a man aged 30 to 45 with type 1 diabetes. The chain links TRBV6-5 to TRBJ1-4; the D gene is possibly TRBD1 (6 bases). The chain's CDR3 is CASSYSGTRGEKLFF. The DNA of the CDR3 is TGTGCCAGCAGTTACTCGGGGACAAGGGGTGAAAAACTGTTTTTT.